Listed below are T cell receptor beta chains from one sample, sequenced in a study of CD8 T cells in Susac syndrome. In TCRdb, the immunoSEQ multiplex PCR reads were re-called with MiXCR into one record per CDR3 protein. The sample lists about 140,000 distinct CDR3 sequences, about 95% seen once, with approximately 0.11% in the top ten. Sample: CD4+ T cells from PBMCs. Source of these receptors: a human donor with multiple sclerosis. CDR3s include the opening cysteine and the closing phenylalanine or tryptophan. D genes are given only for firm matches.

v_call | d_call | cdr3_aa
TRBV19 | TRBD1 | CASSPGTGGTDTQYF
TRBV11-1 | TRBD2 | CASSFDSGSSYNEQFF
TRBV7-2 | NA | CASSSRFWAGEQYF
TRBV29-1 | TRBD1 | CSGWDSQETQYF
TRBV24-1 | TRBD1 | CATSAGGQGARDNEQFF
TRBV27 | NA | CASSLQGIRNQPQHF
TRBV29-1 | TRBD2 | CSVERAGGAYEQYF
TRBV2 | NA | CASTYGGSTDTQYF
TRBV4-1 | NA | CASSQGWGGTNEKLFF
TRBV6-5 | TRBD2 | CASSYGMTSGGSGEQFF
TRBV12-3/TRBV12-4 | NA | CASSQRNGRETRYF
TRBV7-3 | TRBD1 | CASSRMTGARVTEAFF
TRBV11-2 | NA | CASSPTARPRGVAYEQYF
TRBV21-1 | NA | CASSNKPRGGRLLNTEAFF
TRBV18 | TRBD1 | CASSPGQINEQYF
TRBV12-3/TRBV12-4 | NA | CASSTPGLSGQPQHF
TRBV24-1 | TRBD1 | CATSRDRHDEQYF
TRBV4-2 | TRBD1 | CASSQGGQGGLGNQPQHF
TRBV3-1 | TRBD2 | CASRLSGRRTDTQYF
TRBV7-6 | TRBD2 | CASSPGGGRGTDTQYF
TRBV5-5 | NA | CASRPSWDGYEQYF
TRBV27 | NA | CASSLSGRGVETQYF
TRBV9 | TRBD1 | CASSVATGDRTTYEQYF
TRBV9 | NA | CASSVDDLAKNIQYF
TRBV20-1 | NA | CSAPGATYEQYF
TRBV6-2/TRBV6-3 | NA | CASSDARYGYTF
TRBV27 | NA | CASSLQGARETQYF
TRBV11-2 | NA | CASSLGGSRETQYF
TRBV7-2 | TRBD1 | CASSLGTGGVGPQHF
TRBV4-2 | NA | CASSQAGLDTTYEQYF
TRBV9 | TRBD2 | CASSVGAGTSGRAVQYF
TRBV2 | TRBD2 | CASSRGGNEYEQYF
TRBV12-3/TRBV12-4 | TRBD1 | CASSPQGARVYEQYF
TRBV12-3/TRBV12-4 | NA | CASSEDLWEFF
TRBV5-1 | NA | CASSADTRYEQYF
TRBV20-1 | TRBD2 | CSARSQREARTGELFF
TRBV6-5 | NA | CASLSGSTDTQYF
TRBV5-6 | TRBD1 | CASSLRTGGSETQYF
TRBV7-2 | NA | CGGRWLYQETQYF
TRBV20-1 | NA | CSARDGPRTSTDTQYF
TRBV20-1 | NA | CSASEEGTQETQYF
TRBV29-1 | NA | CSVASDPPEKLFF
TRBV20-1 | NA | CSASDHPLSGANVLTF
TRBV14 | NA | CASSRGRNQPQHF
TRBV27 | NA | CASSLISLGAGTGELFF
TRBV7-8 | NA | CASSLGPFYTF
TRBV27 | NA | CASRPQPGNTDTQYF
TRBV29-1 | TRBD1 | CSVERGQGTKEQYF